This section outlines one TCR beta chain sequence together with its context. Its antigen is currently not known. One base away there is no much larger clone; base qualities are not given. This record belongs to a study of shared clonotypes between healthy human individuals (dated by TCRdb to between 2020 and 2021). For context, the study as a whole: The cohort comprised two women and a few men aged 18 to 49 years. For each donor, CD4 naive and CD4 memory were each run on three plates, CD8 naive on two plates, and CD8 memory on one plate. The study deeply sequenced blood TCR repertoires of roughly five healthy adults to estimate repertoire size and the extent of clonotype sharing between individuals. To increase sequencing depth and limit assay-specific biases, TCR repertoire library preparation and sequencing were carried out by different laboratories using diverse techniques. Each donor's leukapheresis produced roughly between roughly 0.9 and 9 billion PBMCs. Here is what the overall study found, with its caveats: About 5% of naive CD4, 3.5% of naive CD8, 2.3% of memory CD4, and around 0.4% of memory CD8 clonotypes were shared across several donors. Incomplete sequencing was indicated by rarefaction of sorted-subset datasets, despite the large sequencing depth. Only blood was sampled, and tissue TCR repertoires likely differ from those in blood. Higher generation probabilities were observed for clonotypes shared by all four sorted-subset donors than for non-shared clonotypes. Pairwise subsampling led to the expectation that sequencing depth would affect the degree of clonotype sharing among donors. Because the study included a small number of donors, the genetic and exposure-history diversity represented was limited. Estimated clonotype richness was generally larger for naive than for memory subsets.

V drops 6 bases and J drops 4 bases, leaving 10 bases in between. The CDR3 goes from the cysteine to the phenylalanine over 12 residues. Only the CDR3 DNA is retained, 36 bases long and in frame from the first base. CDR1 is given as SNHLY and CDR2 as FYNNEI, both from the germline V gene. Donors were healthy HIV-negative adults with no recently reported acute infections or vaccinations. All donors were Caucasian adults living in Nashville, Tennessee, USA. CD4+ T cells were enriched by magnetic negative selection, after which naive cells were positively selected on CD45RA and the negative fraction was taken as the memory subset. After blood collection by leukapheresis, PBMCs were isolated using Ficoll-Histopaque density gradient centrifugation and then cryopreserved in the vapor phase of liquid nitrogen. Analytical flow cytometry was used to check the purity and quantity of every magnetically sorted T cell population. Genomic DNA was isolated from each sorted fraction and quantified by UV absorbance on a Nanodrop 2000c.

TCR CDR3 regions were amplified from genomic DNA by multiplex PCR using the deep immunoSEQ assay. Genomic DNA extracted from each cell subset was distributed evenly over all wells of several immunoSEQ 96-well plates, and each plate served as one replicate. For sorted subsets, roughly 200 ng of genomic DNA, equivalent to 25,000 to 35,000 T cell genomes, went into each replicate PCR. Purified libraries were quantified with a Qubit 3.0 fluorometer, sized on a Bioanalyzer 2100, and re-quantified with the KAPA Library Quantification kit. Every immunoSEQ 96-well plate was sequenced on a separate single-read 150-cycle Illumina NextSeq 550 flow cell. As for how the authors treated the data: Because the immunoSEQ output included only junctional sequences and no quality scores, the filtering could not be the same as the filtering used for full-length reads. To assign V/J genes and CDR3, sequences were annotated using PyIR, a Python wrapper for IgBLAST v1.9, with IMGT germline references. Reads were filtered out if the reads had weak V/J assignments (E-value above 1e-6), no CDR3, stop codons, out-of-frame junctions, or ambiguous translated residues. V3J clonotypes were defined by identical inferred V gene, J gene, and CDR3 amino acid sequence. To compute the percentage overlap between repertoires, the number of shared unique clonotypes was divided by the size of the smaller repertoire. Repertoire richness was assessed with RTK rarefaction, the Chao1 estimator, and Recon v2.1 estimates of unobserved clonotypes. Generation probabilities were computed with OLGA for all TCRbeta clonotypes obtained by the gDNA method from a handful of donors. TCRdb's version of the immuneACCESS table is confined to in-frame rearrangements and falls short of the full clone set. An unresolved V gene accounts for under half of the shortfall where checked; the remainder is of unknown origin. V, J and clone size reflect that table, while D and trimming were determined from the DNA. Here the sample has about 2.4 million clones; more than 90% occur a single time. The leading ten clones occupy around 0.14% of the sample.

The sample consisted of naive CD4+ T cells sorted from blood. The cell subset or site label, as the study defines it: CD45RA+ positively selected. This TCR came from a man aged 18 to 30 in good health. In this chain, TRBV2 is recombined with TRBJ2-7; a weak D assignment points to TRBD1 (6 bases agree). The DNA sequence follows: TGTGCCAGCAGGTTAACAGGGTACGAGCAGTACTTC. This gives the protein CASRLTGYEQYF.